The rows below give T cell receptor beta chains drawn from one sample of a study of blood T cell repertoires in COVID-19. Sequencing was performed with immunoSEQ multiplex PCR; in TCRdb, only in-frame clones are kept and a portion is missing. The sample has 150,000 or so clones; over 75% are singletons. The sample taken for sequencing was peripheral blood. The receptor source for this set is an older woman with COVID-19, enrolled during active disease. Each CDR3 is given with its conserved first and last residue. Each record gives: D gene, clone size, V gene, J gene, CDR3 protein, CDR3 DNA. The D gene is left open where the match is weak. Clone size is given for some rows only: seen once, a few or many times, or a class if the clone is expanded.

d_gene: NA; abundance: NA; v_gene: TRBV9; j_gene: TRBJ1-2; CDR3aa: CASFGGSNYGYTF; CDR3nt: TGTGCCAGTTTTGGAGGGAGTAACTATGGCTACACCTTC
d_gene: NA; abundance: few; v_gene: TRBV4-1; j_gene: TRBJ2-7; CDR3aa: CASSQSAGSPYEQYF; CDR3nt: TGCGCCAGCAGCCAGAGTGCCGGGTCCCCCTACGAGCAGTACTTC
d_gene: TRBD1; abundance: NA; v_gene: TRBV18; j_gene: TRBJ1-1; CDR3aa: CASSPREGQGMTFF; CDR3nt: TGTGCCAGCTCACCAAGGGAAGGACAGGGAATGACTTTCTTT
d_gene: NA; abundance: NA; v_gene: TRBV11-2; j_gene: TRBJ1-2; CDR3aa: CASSLGVGGGYTF; CDR3nt: TGTGCCAGCAGCTTAGGGGTTGGAGGGGGCTACACCTTC
d_gene: TRBD2; abundance: NA; v_gene: TRBV5-1; j_gene: TRBJ2-2; CDR3aa: CASSLRGLAGNTGELFF; CDR3nt: TGCGCCAGCAGCTTGAGGGGACTAGCGGGGAACACCGGGGAGCTGTTTTTT
d_gene: NA; abundance: NA; v_gene: TRBV2; j_gene: TRBJ2-2; CDR3aa: CASSRDLISNTGELFF; CDR3nt: TGTGCCAGCAGCCGGGACTTAATATCTAACACTGGGGAGCTGTTTTTT
d_gene: TRBD2; abundance: NA; v_gene: TRBV9; j_gene: TRBJ2-5; CDR3aa: CASSVATSGGAGQETQYF; CDR3nt: TGTGCCAGCAGCGTAGCCACTAGCGGGGGGGCGGGTCAAGAGACCCAGTACTTC
d_gene: TRBD1; abundance: NA; v_gene: TRBV7-3; j_gene: TRBJ2-4; CDR3aa: CASSLDRGWGKNIQYF; CDR3nt: TGTGCCAGCAGCTTAGACAGGGGTTGGGGCAAAAACATTCAGTACTTC
d_gene: TRBD1; abundance: NA; v_gene: TRBV3-1/TRBV3-2; j_gene: TRBJ1-2; CDR3aa: CASSQVGTGGARDGYTF; CDR3nt: TGTGCCAGCAGCCAAGTGGGGACAGGGGGCGCAAGGGATGGCTACACCTTC
d_gene: NA; abundance: NA; v_gene: TRBV5-1; j_gene: TRBJ1-1; CDR3aa: CASRELTGTPEDFF; CDR3nt: TGCGCCAGCAGGGAGCTTACGGGGACACCCGAGGATTTCTTT
d_gene: TRBD1; abundance: NA; v_gene: TRBV30; j_gene: TRBJ1-1; CDR3aa: CAWKGQENTEAFF; CDR3nt: TGTGCCTGGAAGGGACAGGAGAACACTGAAGCTTTCTTT
d_gene: NA; abundance: NA; v_gene: TRBV6-2/TRBV6-3; j_gene: TRBJ1-1; CDR3aa: CASSYGGKPEAFF; CDR3nt: TGTGCCAGCAGTTATGGGGGGAAGCCTGAAGCTTTCTTT
d_gene: TRBD2; abundance: NA; v_gene: TRBV7-2; j_gene: TRBJ2-1; CDR3aa: CASSLSGIYNEQFF; CDR3nt: TGTGCCAGCAGTCTTAGCGGGATCTACAATGAGCAGTTCTTC
d_gene: TRBD1; abundance: few; v_gene: TRBV5-5; j_gene: TRBJ2-1; CDR3aa: CASSLRGQGAGSSYNEQFF; CDR3nt: TGTGCCAGCAGCTTGAGGGGACAGGGGGCTGGGAGCTCCTACAATGAGCAGTTCTTC
d_gene: TRBD1; abundance: once; v_gene: TRBV7-9; j_gene: TRBJ1-2; CDR3aa: CASSPGQGVDYGYTF; CDR3nt: TGTGCCAGCAGCCCGGGACAGGGGGTTGACTATGGCTACACCTTC
d_gene: TRBD2; abundance: NA; v_gene: TRBV4-1; j_gene: TRBJ2-1; CDR3aa: CASDRSGGAYEQFF; CDR3nt: TGCGCCAGCGACCGGAGCGGGGGGGCTTATGAGCAGTTCTTC
d_gene: NA; abundance: NA; v_gene: TRBV9; j_gene: TRBJ1-1; CDR3aa: CASSAPPRGRLNTEAFF; CDR3nt: TGTGCCAGCAGCGCCCCACCCAGGGGAAGACTGAACACTGAAGCTTTCTTT
d_gene: NA; abundance: NA; v_gene: TRBV7-3; j_gene: TRBJ1-2; CDR3aa: CASSSQQGYGYTF; CDR3nt: TGTGCCAGCAGCTCCCAACAGGGCTATGGCTACACCTTC
d_gene: TRBD2; abundance: NA; v_gene: TRBV3-1/TRBV3-2; j_gene: TRBJ2-5; CDR3aa: CASSQVIAGGTSGETQYF; CDR3nt: TGTGCCAGCAGCCAAGTGATTGCGGGGGGAACCTCAGGGGAGACCCAGTACTTC
d_gene: TRBD2; abundance: NA; v_gene: TRBV9; j_gene: TRBJ2-1; CDR3aa: CASSPLGLAGYNEQFF; CDR3nt: TGTGCCAGCAGCCCCCTGGGACTAGCGGGGTACAATGAGCAGTTCTTC
d_gene: TRBD1; abundance: NA; v_gene: TRBV7-9; j_gene: TRBJ2-3; CDR3aa: CASSQDRGWDTQYF; CDR3nt: TGTGCCAGCAGCCAAGACAGGGGCTGGGATACGCAGTATTTT
d_gene: NA; abundance: NA; v_gene: TRBV7-8; j_gene: TRBJ2-1; CDR3aa: CASSLAPTGISEQFF; CDR3nt: TGTGCCAGCAGCTTAGCCCCGACAGGAATTAGTGAGCAGTTCTTC
d_gene: NA; abundance: NA; v_gene: TRBV6-2/TRBV6-3; j_gene: TRBJ1-6; CDR3aa: CASSYSTRPDPNSPLHF; CDR3nt: TGTGCCAGCAGTTACTCGACTAGGCCCGACCCTAATTCACCCCTCCACTTT
d_gene: TRBD2; abundance: NA; v_gene: TRBV7-3; j_gene: TRBJ2-3; CDR3aa: CASSPTSGGRTDTQYF; CDR3nt: TGTGCCAGCAGCCCGACTAGCGGGGGCCGCACAGATACGCAGTATTTT
d_gene: TRBD1; abundance: once; v_gene: TRBV6-2/TRBV6-3; j_gene: TRBJ1-2; CDR3aa: CASSPYTTQGDSYGYTF; CDR3nt: TGTGCCAGCAGTCCCTACACTACACAGGGGGATTCCTATGGCTACACCTTC
d_gene: NA; abundance: NA; v_gene: TRBV28; j_gene: TRBJ2-1; CDR3aa: CASSSGTLYNEQFF; CDR3nt: TGTGCCAGCAGTTCCGGGACATTGTACAATGAGCAGTTCTTC
d_gene: TRBD1; abundance: once; v_gene: TRBV28; j_gene: TRBJ1-2; CDR3aa: CASSTGANYGYTF; CDR3nt: TGTGCCAGCAGTACAGGGGCTAACTATGGCTACACCTTC
d_gene: TRBD1; abundance: NA; v_gene: TRBV7-3; j_gene: TRBJ2-2; CDR3aa: CASSHARQGAGELFF; CDR3nt: TGTGCCAGCAGCCACGCTCGACAGGGGGCCGGGGAGCTGTTTTTT
d_gene: TRBD1; abundance: NA; v_gene: TRBV30; j_gene: TRBJ2-7; CDR3aa: CAWSPKWQGAAEQYF; CDR3nt: TGTGCCTGGAGTCCAAAGTGGCAGGGGGCTGCCGAGCAGTACTTC
d_gene: TRBD1; abundance: NA; v_gene: TRBV5-4; j_gene: TRBJ1-1; CDR3aa: CASSSYPGTGWNTEAFF; CDR3nt: TGTGCCAGCAGCTCCTACCCTGGGACAGGGTGGAACACTGAAGCTTTCTTT
d_gene: NA; abundance: NA; v_gene: TRBV2; j_gene: TRBJ1-2; CDR3aa: CASKSNDYGYTF; CDR3nt: TGTGCCAGCAAATCCAATGACTATGGCTACACCTTC
d_gene: NA; abundance: NA; v_gene: TRBV29-1; j_gene: TRBJ1-4; CDR3aa: CSVDLNEKLFF; CDR3nt: TGCAGCGTAGATCTAAATGAAAAACTGTTTTTT
d_gene: TRBD2; abundance: NA; v_gene: TRBV7-9; j_gene: TRBJ2-3; CDR3aa: CASSLGLAGWSTDTQYF; CDR3nt: TGTGCCAGCAGCTTGGGACTAGCGGGGTGGAGCACAGATACGCAGTATTTT
d_gene: NA; abundance: NA; v_gene: TRBV7-9; j_gene: TRBJ1-1; CDR3aa: CASSLAGEAFF; CDR3nt: TGTGCCAGCAGCTTGGCGGGAGAAGCTTTCTTT
d_gene: TRBD2; abundance: NA; v_gene: TRBV4-3; j_gene: TRBJ2-7; CDR3aa: CASSQDLRGAYEQYF; CDR3nt: TGCGCCAGCAGCCAAGATCTACGGGGGGCCTACGAGCAGTACTTC
d_gene: TRBD1; abundance: once; v_gene: TRBV7-3; j_gene: TRBJ1-1; CDR3aa: CASSRQGGTEAFF; CDR3nt: TGTGCCAGCAGCCGACAGGGAGGCACTGAAGCTTTCTTT
d_gene: TRBD1; abundance: NA; v_gene: TRBV15; j_gene: TRBJ1-1; CDR3aa: CATSPPGTGMNTEAFF; CDR3nt: TGTGCCACCAGCCCACCCGGGACAGGGATGAACACTGAAGCTTTCTTT
d_gene: NA; abundance: NA; v_gene: TRBV7-9; j_gene: TRBJ1-4; CDR3aa: CASSRMGGGGGLTNEKLFF; CDR3nt: TGTGCCAGCAGCCGGATGGGTGGTGGAGGTGGACTAACTAATGAAAAACTGTTTTTT
d_gene: NA; abundance: NA; v_gene: TRBV29-1; j_gene: TRBJ2-7; CDR3aa: CSVRLDGAYEQYF; CDR3nt: TGCAGCGTGCGACTAGACGGAGCCTACGAGCAGTACTTC
d_gene: NA; abundance: once; v_gene: TRBV2; j_gene: TRBJ1-4; CDR3aa: CASSEWGATNEKLFF; CDR3nt: TGTGCCAGCAGTGAATGGGGAGCAACTAATGAAAAACTGTTTTTT
d_gene: NA; abundance: NA; v_gene: TRBV10-2; j_gene: TRBJ2-7; CDR3aa: CASSERGSSYEQYF; CDR3nt: TGCGCCAGCAGTGAGCGGGGTAGCTCCTACGAGCAGTACTTC
d_gene: TRBD1; abundance: NA; v_gene: TRBV5-6; j_gene: TRBJ2-7; CDR3aa: CASSTGQIYEQYF; CDR3nt: TGTGCCAGCAGCACGGGACAGATCTACGAGCAGTACTTC
d_gene: NA; abundance: NA; v_gene: TRBV5-8; j_gene: TRBJ2-7; CDR3aa: CASSFISRLNEQYF; CDR3nt: TGTGCCAGCAGCTTTATTAGCCGCTTGAACGAGCAGTACTTC
d_gene: NA; abundance: NA; v_gene: TRBV3-1/TRBV3-2; j_gene: TRBJ1-6; CDR3aa: CASSQDQYSPLHF; CDR3nt: TGTGCCAGCAGCCAAGACCAGTACTCACCCCTCCACTTT
d_gene: NA; abundance: NA; v_gene: TRBV7-6; j_gene: TRBJ2-7; CDR3aa: CASSLVQGGNEQYF; CDR3nt: TGTGCCAGCAGCTTAGTTCAGGGGGGTAACGAGCAGTACTTC
d_gene: TRBD2; abundance: NA; v_gene: TRBV4-2; j_gene: TRBJ2-7; CDR3aa: CASSQDGGSSYEQYF; CDR3nt: TGTGCCAGCAGCCAAGATGGCGGGAGCTCCTACGAGCAGTACTTC
d_gene: TRBD2; abundance: NA; v_gene: TRBV27; j_gene: TRBJ2-5; CDR3aa: CASSAPASGAETQYF; CDR3nt: TGTGCCAGCAGTGCCCCCGCTAGCGGGGCTGAGACCCAGTACTTC
d_gene: TRBD2; abundance: NA; v_gene: TRBV7-2; j_gene: TRBJ2-5; CDR3aa: CASSPGLAGETQYF; CDR3nt: TGTGCCAGCAGCCCCGGACTAGCGGGGGAGACCCAGTACTTC
d_gene: TRBD2; abundance: NA; v_gene: TRBV28; j_gene: TRBJ2-1; CDR3aa: CASSLSAGGLDEQFF; CDR3nt: TGTGCCAGCAGTTTATCGGCGGGGGGGTTGGATGAGCAGTTCTTC
d_gene: NA; abundance: NA; v_gene: TRBV6-5; j_gene: TRBJ1-1; CDR3aa: CASTVSRGGEAFF; CDR3nt: TGTGCCAGCACCGTCTCCAGGGGTGGTGAAGCTTTCTTT
d_gene: NA; abundance: NA; v_gene: TRBV25-1; j_gene: TRBJ1-1; CDR3aa: CASSETGYTEAFF; CDR3nt: TGTGCCAGCAGTGAGACAGGTTACACTGAAGCTTTCTTT
d_gene: TRBD1; abundance: few; v_gene: TRBV4-3; j_gene: TRBJ1-4; CDR3aa: CASSQEPTGTGREKLFF; CDR3nt: TGCGCCAGCAGCCAAGAGCCTACCGGGACAGGTAGGGAAAAACTGTTTTTT
d_gene: TRBD1; abundance: NA; v_gene: TRBV9; j_gene: TRBJ2-2; CDR3aa: CASSVAGRGSTGELFF; CDR3nt: TGTGCCAGCAGCGTAGCGGGCAGGGGGTCCACCGGGGAGCTGTTTTTT
d_gene: NA; abundance: NA; v_gene: TRBV19; j_gene: TRBJ1-2; CDR3aa: CASSIGGRRDDYGYTF; CDR3nt: TGTGCCAGTAGTATCGGAGGACGGAGGGATGACTATGGCTACACCTTC
d_gene: TRBD1; abundance: NA; v_gene: TRBV19; j_gene: TRBJ1-2; CDR3aa: CASSGTGSNYGYTF; CDR3nt: TGTGCCAGTAGTGGGACAGGGTCTAACTATGGCTACACCTTC